A single sample is the source of the 12 T cell receptor beta chains below, sequenced in a study of T-cell reconstitution after alpha-beta-depleted transplantation in children. The TCRbeta library was prepared with unique molecular identifiers. TCRdb analysed the PCR reads with MiXCR anew, one entry per CDR3 protein. The table includes hundreds of thousands of distinct CDR3 sequences, less than 35% detected once. The sample in question was PBMCs from the stem cell graft donor, obtained from the stem cell graft. The source of these receptors is a human donor who donated a stem cell graft to a child with aplastic anemia.

There are a few counts of this clonotype. The chain is built from TRBV5-1 and TRBJ2-5; the match to TRBD1 covers 7 bases. Per germline, CDR1 SGHRS and CDR2 YFSETQ. CDR3 size: 15 residues. Losses at the gene ends were 4 bases for V and 1 base for J; bases not matched to a gene: 7. The CDR3 reads CASSPQGQVQETQYF. In nucleotides, the CDR3 is TGCGCCAGCAGCCCCCAAGGACAGGTCCAAGAGACCCAGTACTTC.

In the case of this clonotype: At one end, the junction sequence differs from germline, possibly due to a read error. V usage is TRBV5-1 and J usage is TRBJ1-1, with TRBD1 as a possible D gene (5 bases). There are 14 residues in the CDR3. Looked up from germline, CDR1 is SGHRS and CDR2 is YFSETQ. The CDR3, as DNA: TGCGCCAGCAGCTCAGGGAGGACGAACACTGTAGCTTTCTTT. As protein: CASSSGRTNTVAFF.

The rearrangement links TRBV5-1 to TRBJ1-1, with D possibly being TRBD1 (5 bases). Trimming took off 4 bases at V and 0 bases at J, with 10 bases between the two ends. CDR1 SGHRS and CDR2 YFSETQ come from the germline V gene. CDR3 length: 14 amino acids. For the CDR3, the DNA is TGCGCCAGCAGCGGGGGGGAAGTGAACACTGAAGCTTTCTTT. It codes for CASSGGEVNTEAFF.

This clonotype turned up a few times. The CDR3 spells CACARGANTEAFF. The CDR3 DNA reads TGTGCCTGTGCCCGAGGAGCGAACACTGAAGCTTTCTTT. The V gene is TRBV30, the J gene TRBJ1-1, with D uncertain. The V end was cut by 6 bases, the J end by 1 base, with 12 bases between. The CDR3 runs to 13 residues. Germline V gives CDR1 GTSNPN, CDR2 SVGIG (reference sequence).

The J gene is TRBJ2-2, the V gene TRBV10-1; 7 bases agree with TRBD2. V shed 0 bases, J shed 0 bases, and the junction held 1 base outside the gene matches. Germline V gene sequence: CDR1 WNHNN, CDR2 SYGVQD (reference sequence). This CDR3 contains 16 residues. The CDR3 spells CASSESLAANTGELFF. The CDR3 coding sequence is TGCGCCAGCAGTGAGTCGCTAGCGGCGAACACCGGGGAGCTGTTTTTT.

The count of this clonotype is one. The gene calls are TRBV15 and TRBJ1-1; tentative D call: TRBD1 (6 bases). Between the trimmed V and J ends, which lost 0 bases and 12 bases, there was a span of 17 bases. The CDR3 is 14 amino acids. The germline gives CDR1 LNHNV, CDR2 YYDKDF (reference sequence). The DNA of the CDR3 is TGTGCCACCAGCAGAGATCGGGGGGCTTTCGCGTCTTTCTTT. Its protein product is CATSRDRGAFASFF. Full variable domain (outside the CDR3, taken from reference TRBV15 and TRBJ1-1): DAMVIQNPRYQVTQFGKPVTLSCSQTLNHNVMYWYQQKSSQAPKLLFHYYDKDFNNEADTPDNFQSRRPNTSFCFLDIRSPGLGDTAMYLCATSRDRGAFASFFGQGTRLTVV.

The chain joins TRBV2 to TRBJ2-1, with 9 nucleotides matching TRBD2. V dropped 5 bases and J dropped 8; count of bases not matched to a gene: 7. CDR1 is SNHLY, CDR2 FYNNEI, per germline. The length of the CDR3 is 14 residues. The CDR3 is CASSSGTSLYEQFF. Written as DNA, the CDR3 is TGTGCCAGCAGTTCCGGGACTAGCTTATATGAGCAGTTCTTC. Filled out from reference TRBV2 and TRBJ2-1, the complete variable domain reads EPEVTQTPSHQVTQMGQEVILRCVPISNHLYFYWYRQILGQKVEFLVSFYNNEISEKSEIFDDQFSVERPDGSNFTLKIRSTKLEDSAMYFCASSSGTSLYEQFFGPGTRLTVL.

This chain joins TRBV29-1 and TRBJ2-7, with D perhaps matching TRBD1 or TRBD2 (7 bases each). Trimming took off 4 bases at V and 5 bases at J, with 18 bases between the two ends. This CDR3 region has 14 residues. Germline values: CDR1 SQVTM, CDR2 ANQGSEA. CDR3 protein: CSVVRAGGGHEQYF. The CDR3 bases are TGCAGCGTTGTACGGGCAGGGGGAGGGCACGAGCAGTACTTC.

For the CDR3, the DNA is TGTGCCAGCAGTTGGGGACTAGCGGGATCCTACGAGCAGTACGTC. Its protein product is CASSWGLAGSYEQYV. The V and J genes are TRBV12-3 or TRBV12-4 and TRBJ2-7, with 13 bases aligning to TRBD2. With 4 bases clipped from V and 1 base from J, the junction kept 1 base outside the gene matches. The CDR3 consists of 15 residues.

This chain joins TRBV12-3 or TRBV12-4 and TRBJ1-5, with unresolved D. V was pared by 4 bases and J by 0 bases, with 10 bases between. This CDR3 region has 15 residues. CDR3 sequence: CASSSRFHSNQPQHF. DNA of the CDR3: TGTGCCAGCAGTTCTCGGTTCCATAGCAATCAGCCCCAGCATTTT.

V and J are TRBV20-1 and TRBJ2-1; TRBD2 matches 7 bases. The CDR3 consists of 21 residues. Germline trimming cut 0 bases from V and 0 bases from J; bases unmatched to any gene: 20. Germline loops: CDR1 DFQATT, CDR2 SNEGSKA (reference sequence). In DNA form, the CDR3 reads TGCAGTGCTAGAGATGTGGGGGGGGACGTGTGGAGCGGAAGCTCCTACAATGAGCAGTTCTTC. The encoded protein is CSARDVGGDVWSGSSYNEQFF.

This clonotype appeared a few times. This CDR3 is CASSGAIYNEQFF. CDR3 DNA: TGTGCCAGCAGCGGTGCCATTTACAATGAGCAGTTCTTC. This chain uses TRBV28 with TRBJ2-1; D is unclear. Germline V CDR1 and CDR2: MDHEN, SYDVKM. The CDR3 runs to 13 residues. V lost 6 bases to trimming and J lost 4 bases, with 10 bases between them.